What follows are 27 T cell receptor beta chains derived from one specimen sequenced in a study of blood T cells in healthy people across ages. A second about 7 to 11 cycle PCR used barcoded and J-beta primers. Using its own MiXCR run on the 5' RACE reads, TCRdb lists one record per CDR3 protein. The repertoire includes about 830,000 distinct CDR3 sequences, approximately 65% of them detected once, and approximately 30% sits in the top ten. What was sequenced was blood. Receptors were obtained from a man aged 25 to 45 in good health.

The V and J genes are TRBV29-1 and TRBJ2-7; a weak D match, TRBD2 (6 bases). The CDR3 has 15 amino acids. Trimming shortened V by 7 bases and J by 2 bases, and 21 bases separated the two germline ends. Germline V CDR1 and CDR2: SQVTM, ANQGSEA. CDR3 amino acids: CSAVFTGTVTYEQYF. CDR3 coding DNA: TGCAGCGCTGTCTTCACCGGGACTGTAACCTACGAGCAGTACTTC.

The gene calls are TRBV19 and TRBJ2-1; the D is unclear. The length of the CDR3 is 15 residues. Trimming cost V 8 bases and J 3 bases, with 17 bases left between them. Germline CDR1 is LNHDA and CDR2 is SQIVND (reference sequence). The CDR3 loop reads CASPLARAGYNEQFF. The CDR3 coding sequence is TGTGCCAGTCCCCTCGCCCGGGCCGGCTACAATGAGCAGTTCTTC. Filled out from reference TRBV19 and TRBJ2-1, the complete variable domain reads DGGITQSPKYLFRKEGQNVTLSCEQNLNHDAMYWYRQDPGQGLRLIYYSQIVNDFQKGDIAEGYSVSREKKESFPLTVTSAQKNPTAFYLCASPLARAGYNEQFFGPGTRLTVL.

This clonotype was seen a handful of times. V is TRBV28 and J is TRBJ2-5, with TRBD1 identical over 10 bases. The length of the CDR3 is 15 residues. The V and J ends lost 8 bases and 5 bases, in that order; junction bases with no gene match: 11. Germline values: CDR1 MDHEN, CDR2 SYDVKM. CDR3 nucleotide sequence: TGTGCCAGCGAATACGGACAGGGGGGTAGGGAGACCCAGTACTTC. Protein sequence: CASEYGQGGRETQYF. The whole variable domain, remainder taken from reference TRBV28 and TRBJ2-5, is DVKVTQSSRYLVKRTGEKVFLECVQDMDHENMFWYRQDPGLGLRLIYFSYDVKMKEKGDIPEGYSVSREKKERFSLILESASTNQTSMYLCASEYGQGGRETQYFGPGTRLLVL.

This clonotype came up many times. The CDR3 spells CASRSPPGPYGYTF. The DNA for the CDR3 is TGTGCCAGCAGGTCCCCCCCAGGACCGTATGGCTACACCTTC. The chain carries TRBV7-2 and TRBJ1-2; no reliable D call. This CDR3 comprises 14 residues. Germline loops: CDR1 SGHTA, CDR2 FQGNSA. Trimming cost V 6 bases and J 5 bases, with 16 bases left between them.

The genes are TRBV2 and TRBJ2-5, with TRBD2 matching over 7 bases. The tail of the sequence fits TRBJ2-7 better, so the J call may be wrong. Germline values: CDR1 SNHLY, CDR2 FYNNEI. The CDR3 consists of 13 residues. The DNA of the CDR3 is TGTGCCAGCAGTGAACGCCTAGCGGTCGAGCAGTACTTC. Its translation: CASSERLAVEQYF.

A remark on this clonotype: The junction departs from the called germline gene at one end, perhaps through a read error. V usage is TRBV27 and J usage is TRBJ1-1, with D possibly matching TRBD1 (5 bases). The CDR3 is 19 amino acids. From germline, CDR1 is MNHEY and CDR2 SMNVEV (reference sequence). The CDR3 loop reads CASSLSRSLVWGKNTEAFF. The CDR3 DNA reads TGTGCCAGCAGCTTATCTCGAAGTCTCGTGTGGGGGAAGAACACTGAAGCTTTCTTT.

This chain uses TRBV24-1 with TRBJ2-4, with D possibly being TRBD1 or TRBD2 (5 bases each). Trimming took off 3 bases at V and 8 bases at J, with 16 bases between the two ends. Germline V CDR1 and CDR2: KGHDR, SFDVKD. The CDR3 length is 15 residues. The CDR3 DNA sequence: TGTGCCACCAGTGATCGGGGAAGGGGTCCGGACATTCAGTACTTC. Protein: CATSDRGRGPDIQYF.

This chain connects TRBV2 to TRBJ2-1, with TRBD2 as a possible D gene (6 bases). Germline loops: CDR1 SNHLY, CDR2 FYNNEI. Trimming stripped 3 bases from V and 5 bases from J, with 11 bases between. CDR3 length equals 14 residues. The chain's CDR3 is CASSERAGDNEQFF. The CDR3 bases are TGTGCCAGCAGTGAGCGAGCGGGTGACAATGAGCAGTTCTTC.

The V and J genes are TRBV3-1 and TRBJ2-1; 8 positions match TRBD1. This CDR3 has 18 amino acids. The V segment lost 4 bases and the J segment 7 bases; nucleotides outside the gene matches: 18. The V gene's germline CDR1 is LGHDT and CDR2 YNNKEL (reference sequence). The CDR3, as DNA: TGTGCCAGCAGCCCGGGTTTAGCCGGGACAGGCTTTACAAATGAGCAGTTCTTC. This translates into CASSPGLAGTGFTNEQFF.

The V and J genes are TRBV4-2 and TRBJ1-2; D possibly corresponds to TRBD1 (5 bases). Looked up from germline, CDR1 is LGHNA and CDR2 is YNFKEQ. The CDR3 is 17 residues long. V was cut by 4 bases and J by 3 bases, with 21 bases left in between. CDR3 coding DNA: TGTGCCAGCAGCCCACGGGTCCTAAGGGGCGGGGACTATGGCTACACCTTC. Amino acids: CASSPRVLRGGDYGYTF.

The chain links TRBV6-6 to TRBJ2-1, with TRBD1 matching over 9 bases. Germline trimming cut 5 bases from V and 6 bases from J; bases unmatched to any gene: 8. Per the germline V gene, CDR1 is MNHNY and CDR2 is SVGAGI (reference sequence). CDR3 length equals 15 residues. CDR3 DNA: TGTGCCAGCAGTGCCGGGACAGGGCATGGCAATGAGCAGTTCTTC. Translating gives CASSAGTGHGNEQFF.

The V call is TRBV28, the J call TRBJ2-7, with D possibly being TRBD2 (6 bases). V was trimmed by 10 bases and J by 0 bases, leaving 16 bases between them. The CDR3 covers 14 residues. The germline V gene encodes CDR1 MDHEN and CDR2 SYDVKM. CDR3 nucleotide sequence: TGTGCCACCTTACCCGGCGGGGTCTCCTACGAGCAGTACTTC. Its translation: CATLPGGVSYEQYF. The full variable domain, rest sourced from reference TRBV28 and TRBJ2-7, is DVKVTQSSRYLVKRTGEKVFLECVQDMDHENMFWYRQDPGLGLRLIYFSYDVKMKEKGDIPEGYSVSREKKERFSLILESASTNQTSMYLCATLPGGVSYEQYFGPGTRLTVT.

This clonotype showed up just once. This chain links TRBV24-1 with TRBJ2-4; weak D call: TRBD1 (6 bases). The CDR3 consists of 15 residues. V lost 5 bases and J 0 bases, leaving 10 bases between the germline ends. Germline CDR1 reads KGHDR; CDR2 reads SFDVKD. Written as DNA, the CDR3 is TGTGCCACCAGTGCCGGGACACTAGCCAAAAACATTCAGTACTTC. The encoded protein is CATSAGTLAKNIQYF.

The CDR3 here is CASSLGGGEYEQFF. The CDR3 nucleotides read TGTGCCAGCAGCTTAGGCGGCGGGGAGTATGAGCAGTTCTTC. The chain recombines TRBV7-2 with TRBJ2-1, with a weak D call TRBD2 (6 bases). The V gene's germline CDR1 is SGHTA and CDR2 FQGNSA. There are 14 residues in the CDR3. V lost 1 base and J lost 8, with 12 bases in between.

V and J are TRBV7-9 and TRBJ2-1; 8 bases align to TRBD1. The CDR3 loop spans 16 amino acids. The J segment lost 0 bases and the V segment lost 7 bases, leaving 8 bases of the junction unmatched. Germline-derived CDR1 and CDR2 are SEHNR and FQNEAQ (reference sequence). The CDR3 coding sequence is TGTGCCAGCACCACCCTCAGGGGGCCCTCCTACAATGAGCAGTTCTTC. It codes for CASTTLRGPSYNEQFF.

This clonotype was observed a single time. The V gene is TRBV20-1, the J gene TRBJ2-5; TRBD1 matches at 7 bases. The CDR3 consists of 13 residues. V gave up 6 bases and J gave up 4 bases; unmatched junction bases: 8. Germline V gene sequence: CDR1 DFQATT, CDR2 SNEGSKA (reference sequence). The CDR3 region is CSAESDRAETQYF. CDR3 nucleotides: TGCAGTGCAGAATCAGACAGGGCAGAGACCCAGTACTTC.

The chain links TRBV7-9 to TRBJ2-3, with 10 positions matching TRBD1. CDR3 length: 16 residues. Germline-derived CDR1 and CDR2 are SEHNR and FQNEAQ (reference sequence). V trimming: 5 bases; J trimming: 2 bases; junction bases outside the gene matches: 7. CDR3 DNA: TGTGCCAGCAGCAGAAGGGGGACAGGGGCCACAGATACGCAGTATTTT. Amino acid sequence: CASSRRGTGATDTQYF.

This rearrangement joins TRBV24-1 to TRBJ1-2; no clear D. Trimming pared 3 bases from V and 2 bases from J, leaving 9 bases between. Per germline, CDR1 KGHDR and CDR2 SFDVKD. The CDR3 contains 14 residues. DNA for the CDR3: TGTGCCACCAGTGATGGAGGGAGGAACTATGGCTACACCTTC. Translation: CATSDGGRNYGYTF.

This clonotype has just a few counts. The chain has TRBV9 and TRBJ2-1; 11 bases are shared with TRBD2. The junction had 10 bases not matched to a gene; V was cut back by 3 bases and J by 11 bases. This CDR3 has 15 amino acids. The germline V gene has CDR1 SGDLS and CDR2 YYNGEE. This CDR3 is CASSDLSGGAQKQFF. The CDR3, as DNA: TGTGCCAGCAGCGACCTTAGCGGGGGGGCACAAAAGCAGTTCTTC.

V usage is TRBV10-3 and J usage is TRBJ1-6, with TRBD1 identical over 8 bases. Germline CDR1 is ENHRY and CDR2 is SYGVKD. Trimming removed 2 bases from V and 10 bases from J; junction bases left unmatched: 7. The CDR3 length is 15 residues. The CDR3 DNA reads TGTGCCATCAGTGAGATGGTCAGGGGGCAGTCACCCCTCCACTTT. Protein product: CAISEMVRGQSPLHF.

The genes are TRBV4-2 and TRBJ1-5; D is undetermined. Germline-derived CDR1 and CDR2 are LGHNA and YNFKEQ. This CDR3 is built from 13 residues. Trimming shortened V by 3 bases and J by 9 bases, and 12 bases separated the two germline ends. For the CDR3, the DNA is TGTGCCAGCAGCCAGGGCGACAAGCCGCCCCAGCATTTT. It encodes CASSQGDKPPQHF.

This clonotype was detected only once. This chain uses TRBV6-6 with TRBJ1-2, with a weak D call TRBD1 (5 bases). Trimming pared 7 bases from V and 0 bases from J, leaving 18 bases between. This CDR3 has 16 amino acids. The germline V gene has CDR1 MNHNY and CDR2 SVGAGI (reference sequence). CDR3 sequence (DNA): TGTGCCAGCACTCCACCGGGACGGAGAGCTAACTATGGCTACACCTTC. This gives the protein CASTPPGRRANYGYTF.

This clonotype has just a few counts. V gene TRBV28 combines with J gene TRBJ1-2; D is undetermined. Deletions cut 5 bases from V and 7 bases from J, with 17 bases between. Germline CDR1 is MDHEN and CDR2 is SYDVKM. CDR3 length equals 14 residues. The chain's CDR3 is CASSLPPDSRGYTF. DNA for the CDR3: TGTGCCAGCAGTCTGCCCCCGGACTCCCGTGGCTACACCTTC.

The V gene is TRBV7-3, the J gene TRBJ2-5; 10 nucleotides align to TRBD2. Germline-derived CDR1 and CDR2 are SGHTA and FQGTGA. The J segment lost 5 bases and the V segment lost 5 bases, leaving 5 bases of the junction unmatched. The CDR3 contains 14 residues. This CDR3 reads CASSLAGARETQYF. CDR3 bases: TGTGCCAGCAGCCTAGCGGGGGCCCGGGAGACCCAGTACTTC.

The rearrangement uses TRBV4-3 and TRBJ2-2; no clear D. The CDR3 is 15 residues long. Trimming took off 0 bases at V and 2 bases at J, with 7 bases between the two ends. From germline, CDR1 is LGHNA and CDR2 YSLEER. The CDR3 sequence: CASSQDEINTGELFF. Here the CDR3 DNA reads TGCGCCAGCAGCCAAGATGAGATTAACACCGGGGAGCTGTTTTTT.

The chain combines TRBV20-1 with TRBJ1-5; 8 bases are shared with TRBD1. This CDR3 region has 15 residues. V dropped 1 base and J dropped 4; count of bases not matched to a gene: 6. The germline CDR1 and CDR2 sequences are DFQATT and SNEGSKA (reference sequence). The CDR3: CSARGGQGANQPQHF. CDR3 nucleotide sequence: TGCAGTGCTAGAGGGGGGCAGGGGGCTAATCAGCCCCAGCATTTT.

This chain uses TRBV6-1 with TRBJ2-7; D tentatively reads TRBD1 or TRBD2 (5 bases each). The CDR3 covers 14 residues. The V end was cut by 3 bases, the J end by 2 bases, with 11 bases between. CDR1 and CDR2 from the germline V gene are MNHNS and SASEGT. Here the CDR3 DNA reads TGTGCCAGCAGTGAGGGACCGCTAGCCTACGAGCAGTACTTC. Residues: CASSEGPLAYEQYF.